A single sample gave rise to the 4 T cell receptor beta chains below, sequenced in a study of long-term antiretroviral therapy in people with HIV. An immunoSEQ assay, version v3.0, was performed at survey level. Assay used: immunoSEQ multiplex PCR; TCRdb lists only in-frame clones, some missing. Seen here are some 27,000 clones, roughly 93% observed once, and the top ten hold over 5%. The material sequenced was unsorted PBMCs, taken around 6.3 years after starting antiretroviral therapy. The receptors were sampled from a woman aged 35 to 49 with HIV.

The chain employs TRBV29-1 and TRBJ1-3; D uncertain. The V end lost 2 bases, the J end lost 0 bases, and 8 bases lay between the germline ends. The CDR3 sequence is 14 residues long. CDR1 SQVTM and CDR2 ANQGSEA come from the germline V gene. The CDR3 nucleotides are TGCAGCGTTGAACTTAGGGCCTCTGGAAACACCATATATTTT. This gives the protein CSVELRASGNTIYF.

The chain uses TRBV4-3 and TRBJ1-2, with D tentatively TRBD1 (5 bases). Deletions cut 1 base from V and 5 bases from J, with 23 bases between. The CDR3 is 18 residues long. Germline V lookup: CDR1 LGHNA, CDR2 YSLEER. The CDR3 nucleotides read TGCGCCAGCAGCCAAGCAGTCCGAGGGGCCGCTGAGATTTATGGCTACACCTTC. It yields the protein CASSQAVRGAAEIYGYTF.

This chain connects TRBV7-2 to TRBJ2-5; perhaps TRBD2 as D (6 bases). CDR3 size: 12 residues. V lost 1 base and J lost 7, with 7 bases in between. The V gene's germline CDR1 is SGHTA and CDR2 FQGNSA. In DNA form, the CDR3 reads TGTGCCAGCAGCTTAGTGGGGGGGACCCAGTACTTC. It translates to CASSLVGGTQYF.

V gene TRBV7-9 combines with J gene TRBJ1-6; 7 nucleotides match TRBD1. Germline values: CDR1 SEHNR, CDR2 FQNEAQ (reference sequence). The junction had 3 bases not matched to a gene; V was cut back by 4 bases and J by 6 bases. CDR3 length: 14 residues. This chain's CDR3 is CASSSEGANSPLHF. In DNA form, the CDR3 reads TGTGCCAGCAGCTCTGAGGGGGCTAATTCACCCCTCCACTTT.